This T cell receptor (beta chain) stems from a study of cytomegalovirus exposure and HLA in healthy donors. Study-wide points: TCR beta sequences reportedly predicted the HLA-A and HLA-B alleles of most subjects accurately. Some TCR beta chains (roughly 160 of them) were listed as cytomegalovirus-associated.

The ends lost 1 base at V and 8 bases at J; junction bases unmatched: 9. The CDR3 spans 15 residues. The germline V gene has CDR1 SGHDT and CDR2 YYEEEE. A remark on this clone: Its antigen is as yet unknown.

The PCR was carried out with 60 Vbeta primers and 13 Jbeta primers. The repertoire was sequenced with immunoSEQ multiplex PCR; TCRdb's copy has only in-frame clones and lacks some. The table has 150,000 or so clones, around three quarters seen once. The clonotype originates from a male donor in good health and CMV-seronegative. The V gene is TRBV5-6, the J gene TRBJ1-2; TRBD1 agrees at 9 bases. Specimen: PBMCs. The CDR3 DNA reads as TGTGCCAGCAGCTTGAGAGCGGGACAGGGCGGGGGCTACACCTTC. It encodes CASSLRAGQGGGYTF. Full variable domain (remainder filled in from reference TRBV5-6 and TRBJ1-2): DAGVTQSPTHLIKTRGQQVTLRCSPKSGHDTVSWYQQALGQGPQFIFQYYEEEERQRGNFPDRFSGHQFPNYSSELNVNALLLGDSALYLCASSLRAGQGGGYTFGSGTRLTVV.